The 23 T cell receptor beta chains below come from one sample, sequenced in a study of molecular identifiers for immune sequencing clone quantification. TCRdb itself ran the PCR reads through MiXCR, one entry per CDR3 protein. Among about 500,000 distinct CDR3 sequences listed, 25% were seen once. The sequenced sample was naive CD8+ T cells from blood, with Jurkat cell RNA spiked in. This sample's subset: FACS-sorted CD8+CD4-CCR7+CD45RA+ naive T cells. The receptors here all came from a human donor in good health. Some libraries in this study had Jurkat cell RNA spiked in.

This clonotype was observed a few times. The CDR3 spells CASSQVGGAGTEAFF. DNA for the CDR3: TGCGCCAGCAGCCAAGTAGGAGGGGCAGGGACTGAAGCTTTCTTT. The rearrangement links TRBV4-1 to TRBJ1-1; D might be TRBD1 (5 bases). V lost 1 base and J 5 bases, leaving 14 bases between the germline ends. The germline V gene encodes CDR1 MGHRA and CDR2 YSYEKL. The CDR3 extends over 15 amino acids.

This clonotype was counted ten times or more. This chain joins TRBV30 and TRBJ2-2; maybe TRBD1 (6 bases). Looked up from germline, CDR1 is GTSNPN and CDR2 is SVGIG (reference sequence). Trimming took 2 bases from V and 6 from J, leaving 16 bases between them. This CDR3 is 15 amino acids long. CDR3 DNA sequence: TGTGCCTGGAGTACAGGGACGTCTGGGGCCGGGGAGCTGTTTTTT. Translating it yields CAWSTGTSGAGELFF.

In this sample, this clonotype turned up a few times. V and J are TRBV6-5 and TRBJ2-7; the D call may be TRBD1 or TRBD2 (5 bases each). The CDR3 is 17 amino acids. V was pared by 1 base and J by 2 bases, with 18 bases between. The germline V gene has CDR1 MNHEY and CDR2 SVGAGI. CDR3 in amino acids: CASSYFGTPVSPYEQYF. For the CDR3, the DNA is TGTGCCAGCAGTTACTTCGGGACCCCCGTTTCACCCTACGAGCAGTACTTC.

This chain links TRBV7-8 with TRBJ2-2, with a tentative D call TRBD1 (5 bases). The CDR3 sequence is 14 residues long. Trimming removed 1 base at V and 7 bases at J, with 10 bases between. Germline CDR1 and CDR2: SGHVS and FQNEAQ. The CDR3 protein is CASSLGGAGGELFF. The CDR3 nucleotides are TGTGCCAGCAGCTTAGGGGGCGCTGGCGGGGAGCTGTTTTTT.

This clonotype was detected only a few times. This chain uses TRBV20-1 with TRBJ2-7; possible D gene TRBD1, 6 bases. Per the germline V gene, CDR1 is DFQATT and CDR2 is SNEGSKA (reference sequence). The CDR3 is 15 amino acids. The V and J ends lost 0 bases and 5 bases respectively, with 17 bases between them. CDR3 amino acids: CSARERDTVYHEQYF. The CDR3 DNA sequence: TGCAGTGCTAGAGAAAGGGACACCGTATATCACGAGCAGTACTTC.

The gene calls are TRBV7-9 and TRBJ2-5, with 8 positions matching TRBD2. CDR3 length equals 16 residues. CDR1 and CDR2 (germline): SEHNR, FQNEAQ (reference sequence). Unmatched junction bases numbered 12, after V lost 7 bases and J lost 2 bases. CDR3 DNA sequence: TGTGCCAGCATCGCCGGTGCGGGAGGCCATCAAGAGACCCAGTACTTC. This gives the protein CASIAGAGGHQETQYF.

This clonotype was seen repeatedly, ten times or more. V and J are TRBV5-1 and TRBJ1-1; 9 nucleotides match TRBD1. There are 15 residues in the CDR3. The ends lost 0 bases at V and 4 bases at J; junction bases unmatched: 4. Germline V CDR1 and CDR2: SGHRS, YFSETQ. The CDR3 DNA reads as TGCGCCAGCAGCTTGGCGGGGACAGGGACCACTGAAGCTTTCTTT. Encoded protein: CASSLAGTGTTEAFF.

This clonotype was seen ten or more times. J is TRBJ2-3 and V is TRBV30, with D hard to call. The CDR3 contains 15 residues. V was cut by 0 bases and J by 0 bases, with 10 bases left in between. From germline, CDR1 is GTSNPN and CDR2 SVGIG (reference sequence). The CDR3 DNA reads TGTGCCTGGAGTGTAGACCACGCAAGCACAGATACGCAGTATTTT. Protein: CAWSVDHASTDTQYF. The whole variable domain, filled in from reference TRBV30 and TRBJ2-3, reads SQTIHQWPATLVQPVGSPLSLECTVEGTSNPNLYWYRQAAGRGLQLLFYSVGIGQISSEVPQNLSASRPQDRQFILSSKKLLLSDSGFYLCAWSVDHASTDTQYFGPGTRLTVL.

This chain uses TRBV3-1 with TRBJ2-5; either TRBD1 or TRBD2 may fit D (5 bases each). V shed 1 base and J shed 7 bases, with 16 bases lying between them. Germline V gene sequence: CDR1 LGHDT, CDR2 YNNKEL (reference sequence). The CDR3 spans 15 residues. In DNA, the CDR3 is TGTGCCAGCAGCCAAGTATTTAGGGGCGCGGGGACCCAGTACTTC. Protein product: CASSQVFRGAGTQYF.

Concerning this clonotype itself: At one end, the junction sequence differs from germline, possibly due to a read error. V gene TRBV7-2 combines with J gene TRBJ2-1; 7 bases are shared with TRBD2. The CDR3 has 11 residues. Per the germline V gene, CDR1 is SGHTA and CDR2 is FQGNSA. The CDR3: CAGSLGGRGFF. The CDR3 coding sequence is TGTGCCGGCAGCTTAGGAGGGCGGGGGTTTTTC.

There are many counts of this clonotype. The rearrangement links TRBV7-9 to TRBJ2-1; D not certain. The CDR3 spans 14 residues. The V gene's germline CDR1 is SEHNR and CDR2 FQNEAQ (reference sequence). V was cut by 6 bases and J by 1 base, with 10 bases left in between. The CDR3 DNA reads as TGTGCCAGCAGGACGCGGTCATCCTACAATGAGCAGTTCTTC. As protein: CASRTRSSYNEQFF.

The rearrangement uses TRBV20-1 and TRBJ2-3; the D is unclear. CDR3 length: 12 residues. Trimming shortened V by 6 bases and J by 3 bases, and 10 bases separated the two germline ends. Germline CDR1 DFQATT, CDR2 SNEGSKA (reference sequence). The CDR3 DNA reads as TGCAGTGCGAAGGAGTGGACAGATACGCAGTATTTT. Translating it yields CSAKEWTDTQYF.

This clonotype turned up a few times. The rearrangement links TRBV5-5 to TRBJ2-7; the D is unclear. Germline lookup yields CDR1 SGHKS and CDR2 YYEKEE (reference sequence). Trimming removed 4 bases at V and 3 bases at J, with 17 bases between. This CDR3 is 15 amino acids long. CDR3 nucleotides: TGTGCCAGCAGCCCCACCATAGACGAGGTCTACGAGCAGTACTTC. Its protein is CASSPTIDEVYEQYF.

V and J are TRBV6-5 and TRBJ2-1; D not certain. CDR1 is MNHEY, CDR2 SVGAGI, per germline. V lost 2 bases to trimming and J lost 7 bases, with 9 bases between them. The CDR3 loop spans 13 amino acids. The CDR3 nucleotides are TGTGCCAGCAGTTACAGGGCCCAGAATGAGCAGTTCTTC. Translated: CASSYRAQNEQFF.

The genes are TRBV11-2 and TRBJ2-7, with 10 nucleotides matching TRBD2. The CDR3 loop spans 16 amino acids. Germline loops: CDR1 SGHAT, CDR2 FQNNGV. V lost 4 bases to trimming and J lost 0 bases; unmatched junction nucleotides: 6. CDR3 region: CASSSLASGGSYEQYF. CDR3 coding DNA: TGTGCCAGCAGCTCCCTGGCTAGCGGGGGCTCCTACGAGCAGTACTTC.

At least ten counts were recorded for this clonotype. The V call is TRBV29-1, the J call TRBJ2-3; possible D gene TRBD1, 5 bases. The CDR3 consists of 13 residues. Between the trimmed V and J ends, which lost 6 bases and 2 bases, there was a span of 12 bases. Germline V CDR1 and CDR2: SQVTM, ANQGSEA. CDR3 sequence: CSVDNGHTDTQYF. The CDR3 region has the DNA TGCAGCGTCGACAATGGACACACAGATACGCAGTATTTT.

This clonotype was found a few times. CDR3 in DNA: TGCAGTGCTCTGGGACAGGGTTACGAGCAGTACTTC. Its protein product is CSALGQGYEQYF. This chain uses TRBV20-1 with TRBJ2-7, with 9 bases aligning to TRBD1. Germline assignment: CDR1 DFQATT and CDR2 SNEGSKA (reference sequence). The CDR3 covers 12 residues. The V gene end was trimmed by 5 bases and the J gene end by 4 bases; junction bases not matched to a gene: 3.

J is TRBJ2-7 and V is TRBV7-2; D is unclear. The CDR3 runs 13 residues. The V gene lost 4 bases and the J gene lost 4 bases, with 11 bases spanning the gap. Germline-derived CDR1 and CDR2 are SGHTA and FQGNSA. The CDR3 loop is CASSSSTDYEQYF. Here the CDR3 DNA reads TGTGCCAGCAGCTCCTCTACCGATTACGAGCAGTACTTC.

The CDR3 DNA is TGTGCCACCAGCAGAGCAACACAGAGTTATGAGCAGTACTTC. Translating gives CATSRATQSYEQYF. V is TRBV15 and J is TRBJ2-7; the D is unclear. V lost 1 base and J lost 7, with 14 bases in between. The CDR3 covers 14 residues. CDR1 is LNHNV, CDR2 YYDKDF, per germline (reference sequence).

The sample holds many counts of this clonotype. The chain employs TRBV4-3 and TRBJ1-1; 7 nucleotides line up with TRBD1. Germline trimming cut 0 bases from V and 3 bases from J; bases unmatched to any gene: 1. Per germline, CDR1 LGHNA and CDR2 YSLEER. CDR3 length: 14 residues. The CDR3 sequence: CASSQETGYTEAFF. The CDR3 DNA reads as TGCGCCAGCAGCCAAGAGACAGGGTACACTGAAGCTTTCTTT.

This clonotype was detected a few times. The gene calls are TRBV27 and TRBJ2-7; unclear D gene. The CDR3 is made up of 16 amino acids. V lost 1 base and J lost 3, with 16 bases in between. Germline CDR1 is MNHEY and CDR2 is SMNVEV (reference sequence). The CDR3 here is CASSLFGGVGSYEQYF. Written as DNA, the CDR3 is TGTGCCAGCAGTTTATTTGGTGGGGTCGGCAGCTACGAGCAGTACTTC.

This clonotype showed up many times. This chain uses TRBV7-9 with TRBJ2-7; the match to TRBD1 covers 8 bases. The J segment lost 2 bases and the V segment lost 5 bases, leaving 5 bases of the junction unmatched. The germline CDR1 and CDR2 sequences are SEHNR and FQNEAQ (reference sequence). The CDR3 covers 14 residues. Here the CDR3 DNA reads TGTGCCAGCAGCCCACGGACAGGGACCTACGAGCAGTACTTC. Translated, it gives CASSPRTGTYEQYF.

This clonotype has more than one count but fewer than ten. V usage is TRBV12-3 or TRBV12-4 and J usage is TRBJ2-3, with a weak D call TRBD2 (6 bases). V lost 4 bases, J lost 2 bases, and 13 bases lay in between. The CDR3 length is 15 residues. The CDR3 DNA is TGTGCCAGCAGTTCACCGGTGGGACTCACAGATACGCAGTATTTT. Protein: CASSSPVGLTDTQYF.